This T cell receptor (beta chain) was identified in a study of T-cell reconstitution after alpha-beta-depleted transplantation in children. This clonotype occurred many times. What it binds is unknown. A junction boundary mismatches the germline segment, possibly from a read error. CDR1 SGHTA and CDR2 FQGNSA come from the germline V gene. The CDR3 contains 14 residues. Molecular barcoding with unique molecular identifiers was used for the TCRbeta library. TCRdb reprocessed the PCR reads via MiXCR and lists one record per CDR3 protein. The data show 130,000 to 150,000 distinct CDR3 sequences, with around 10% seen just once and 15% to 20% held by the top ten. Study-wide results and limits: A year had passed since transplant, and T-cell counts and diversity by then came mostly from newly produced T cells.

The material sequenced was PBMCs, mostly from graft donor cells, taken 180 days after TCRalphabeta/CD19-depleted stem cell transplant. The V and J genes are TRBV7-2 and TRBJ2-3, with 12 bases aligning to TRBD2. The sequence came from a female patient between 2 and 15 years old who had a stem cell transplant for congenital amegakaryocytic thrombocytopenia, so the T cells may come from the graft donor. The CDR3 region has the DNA TGCGCCAGCAGCTTGGGACTAGCGGGAGATACGCAGTATTTT. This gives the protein CASSLGLAGDTQYF.